This entry concerns a single TCR beta chain. Other DNA sequences in the sample encode the same CDR3. CDR1 is SGHRS, CDR2 YFSETQ, per germline. V lost 3 bases and J lost 5, with 14 bases in between. The CDR3 consists of 14 residues. These data belong to a study of PD-L1 blockade in urothelial cancer. The repertoire was sequenced with immunoSEQ multiplex PCR; TCRdb's copy has only in-frame clones and lacks some. Of fewer than 130,000 clones listed, approximately 86% are singletons. The gene calls are TRBV5-1 and TRBJ1-2; possibly TRBD1 for D (6 bases). The input for sequencing was PBMCs, taken around atezolizumab (anti-PD-L1) treatment. The source is a man in his fifties or sixties with urothelial cancer. CDR3 amino acids: CASSSTGNGYGYTF. CDR3 nucleotides: TGCGCCAGCAGCTCTACAGGGAATGGATATGGCTACACCTTC.